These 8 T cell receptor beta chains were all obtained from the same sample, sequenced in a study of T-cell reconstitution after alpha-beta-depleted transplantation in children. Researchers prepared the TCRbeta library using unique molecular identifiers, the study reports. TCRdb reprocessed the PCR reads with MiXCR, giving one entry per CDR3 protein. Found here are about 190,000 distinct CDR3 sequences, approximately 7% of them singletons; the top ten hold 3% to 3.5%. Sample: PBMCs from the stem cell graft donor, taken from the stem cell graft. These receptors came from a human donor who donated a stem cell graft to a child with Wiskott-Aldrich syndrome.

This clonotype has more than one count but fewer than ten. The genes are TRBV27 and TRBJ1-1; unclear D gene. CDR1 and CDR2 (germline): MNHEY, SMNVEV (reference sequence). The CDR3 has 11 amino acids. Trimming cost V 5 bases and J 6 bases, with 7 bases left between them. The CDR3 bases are TGTGCCAGCAGTAAATATTCTGAAGCTTTCTTT. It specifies CASSKYSEAFF.

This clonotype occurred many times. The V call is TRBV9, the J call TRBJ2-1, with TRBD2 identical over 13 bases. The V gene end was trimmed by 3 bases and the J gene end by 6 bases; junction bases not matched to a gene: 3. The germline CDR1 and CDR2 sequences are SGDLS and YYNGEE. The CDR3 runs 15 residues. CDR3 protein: CASSGTSGSSNEQFF. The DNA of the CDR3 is TGTGCCAGCAGCGGGACTAGCGGGAGTAGCAATGAGCAGTTCTTC.

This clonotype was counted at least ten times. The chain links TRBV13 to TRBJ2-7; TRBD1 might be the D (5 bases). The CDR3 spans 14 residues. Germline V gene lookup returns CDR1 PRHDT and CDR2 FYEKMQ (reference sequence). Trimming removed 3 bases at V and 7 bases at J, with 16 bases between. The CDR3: CASSFGHRNLEQYF. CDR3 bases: TGTGCCAGCAGCTTTGGACACCGAAACTTGGAGCAGTACTTC.

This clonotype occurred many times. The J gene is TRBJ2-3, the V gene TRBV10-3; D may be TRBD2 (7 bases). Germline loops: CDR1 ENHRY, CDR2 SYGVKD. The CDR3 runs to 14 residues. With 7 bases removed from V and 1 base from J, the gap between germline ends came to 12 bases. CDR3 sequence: CAIMGGGGTDTQYF. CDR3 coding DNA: TGTGCCATCATGGGCGGGGGCGGCACAGATACGCAGTATTTT.

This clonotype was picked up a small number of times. The CDR3 bases are TGCGCCAGCAGCTGGGGGGACAGGGGGCACCAAGAGACCCAGTACTTC. This codes for CASSWGDRGHQETQYF. The rearrangement links TRBV5-1 to TRBJ2-5; TRBD1 agrees at 12 bases. The J segment lost 0 bases and the V segment lost 3 bases, leaving 3 bases of the junction unmatched. Per the germline V gene, CDR1 is SGHRS and CDR2 is YFSETQ. The CDR3 has 16 amino acids.

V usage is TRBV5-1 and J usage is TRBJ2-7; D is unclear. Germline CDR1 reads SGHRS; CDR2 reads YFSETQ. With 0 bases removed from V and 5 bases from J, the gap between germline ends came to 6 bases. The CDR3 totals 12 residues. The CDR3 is CASSLEQNEQYF. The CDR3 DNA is TGCGCCAGCAGCTTGGAACAAAACGAGCAGTACTTC.

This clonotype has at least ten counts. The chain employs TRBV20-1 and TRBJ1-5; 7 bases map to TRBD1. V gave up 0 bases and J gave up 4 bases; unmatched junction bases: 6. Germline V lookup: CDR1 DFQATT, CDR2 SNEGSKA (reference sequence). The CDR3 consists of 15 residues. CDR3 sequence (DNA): TGCAGTGCTAGAGATCAGGACAGGTTGAATCAGCCCCAGCATTTT. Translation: CSARDQDRLNQPQHF.

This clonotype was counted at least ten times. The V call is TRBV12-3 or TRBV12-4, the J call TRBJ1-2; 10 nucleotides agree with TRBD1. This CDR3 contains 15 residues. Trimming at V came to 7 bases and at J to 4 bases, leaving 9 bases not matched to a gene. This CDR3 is CASILGQGLGYGYTF. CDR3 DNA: TGTGCCAGCATCCTGGGACAGGGGTTAGGCTATGGCTACACCTTC.